These T cell receptor beta chains were read from a single sample in a study of cytomegalovirus exposure and HLA in healthy donors. Sequencing used immunoSEQ multiplex PCR; TCRdb keeps in-frame clones, though not all of them. The repertoire holds some 150,000 clones, with about three quarters as singletons. Input material: PBMCs. Receptors originate from a woman in her twenties or thirties in good health and CMV-seronegative. CDR3s include the opening cysteine and the closing phenylalanine or tryptophan. A D gene is named only where the DNA matches it firmly. Clone size, where shown, is once, few, many, or a class for clones that have expanded.

size: .
J: TRBJ2-3
V: TRBV2
D: TRBD2
length: 14
CDR3: CASKASGGSDTQYF
DNA: TGTGCCAGCAAGGCTAGCGGGGGCTCAGATACGCAGTATTTT

size: .
J: TRBJ2-6
V: TRBV6-6
D: .
length: 14
CDR3: CASRSGAGANVLTF
DNA: TGTGCCAGCAGGTCAGGGGCTGGGGCCAACGTCCTGACTTTC

size: .
J: TRBJ1-5
V: TRBV7-2
D: TRBD1
length: 13
CDR3: CASGRDRGQPQHF
DNA: TGTGCCAGCGGCCGGGACAGGGGTCAGCCCCAGCATTTT

size: .
J: TRBJ2-3
V: TRBV5-1
D: .
length: 17
CDR3: CASSLAPRVKDTDTQYF
DNA: TGCGCCAGCAGCTTGGCCCCGAGGGTGAAGGACACAGATACGCAGTATTTT

size: few
J: TRBJ1-1
V: TRBV30
D: TRBD1
length: 14
CDR3: CAWSRYLDRAEAFF
DNA: TGTGCCTGGAGTCGATATCTGGACAGGGCGGAAGCTTTCTTT

size: .
J: TRBJ2-3
V: TRBV25-1
D: .
length: 15
CDR3: CAISSQRAGTDTQYF
DNA: TGTGCCATCTCTAGTCAGAGGGCTGGTACAGATACGCAGTATTTT

size: .
J: TRBJ2-7
V: TRBV28
D: .
length: 12
CDR3: CASSFLGREQYF
DNA: TGTGCCAGCAGTTTTCTTGGGCGCGAGCAGTACTTC

size: .
J: TRBJ2-5
V: TRBV5-6
D: .
length: 17
CDR3: CASSPYLGRGLKETQYF
DNA: TGTGCCAGCAGCCCCTACCTCGGGAGAGGGCTTAAGGAGACCCAGTACTTC

size: .
J: TRBJ1-1
V: TRBV7-3
D: TRBD1
length: 14
CDR3: CASSQQGGDTEAFF
DNA: TGTGCCAGCAGCCAACAGGGGGGGGACACTGAAGCTTTCTTT

size: .
J: TRBJ1-1
V: TRBV7-2
D: TRBD1
length: 14
CDR3: CASSLDRGVTEAFF
DNA: TGTGCCAGCAGCTTAGACAGGGGCGTCACTGAAGCTTTCTTT

size: .
J: TRBJ2-4
V: TRBV9
D: .
length: 14
CDR3: CASSPRLAKNIQYF
DNA: TGTGCCAGCAGCCCCAGACTAGCCAAAAACATTCAGTACTTC

size: .
J: TRBJ2-5
V: TRBV5-6
D: TRBD2
length: 17
CDR3: CAITPGGSGGPQETQYF
DNA: TGTGCCATTACTCCGGGGGGTAGCGGGGGACCCCAAGAGACCCAGTACTTC

size: .
J: TRBJ2-2
V: TRBV19
D: .
length: 13
CDR3: CASRGQWNGELFF
DNA: TGTGCCAGTAGGGGGCAATGGAACGGGGAGCTGTTTTTT

size: .
J: TRBJ1-3
V: TRBV5-1
D: .
length: 16
CDR3: CASSTGLIASGNTIYF
DNA: TGCGCCAGCAGCACGGGACTGATAGCCTCTGGAAACACCATATATTTT

size: .
J: TRBJ2-7
V: TRBV29-1
D: TRBD1
length: 14
CDR3: CSVGGGTGGYEQYF
DNA: TGCAGCGTTGGGGGGGGGACAGGGGGCTACGAGCAGTACTTC

size: few
J: TRBJ2-2
V: TRBV30
D: TRBD1
length: 15
CDR3: CAWTGEGGRGGELFF
DNA: TGTGCCTGGACTGGAGAAGGGGGCCGGGGCGGGGAGCTGTTTTTT

size: few
J: TRBJ1-1
V: TRBV7-8
D: .
length: 15
CDR3: CASSLTDRANTEAFF
DNA: TGTGCCAGCAGCTTAACGGACAGAGCTAACACTGAAGCTTTCTTT

size: .
J: TRBJ2-1
V: TRBV10-3
D: .
length: 14
CDR3: CAISESASLDEQFF
DNA: TGTGCCATCAGTGAGTCAGCTAGCCTGGATGAGCAGTTCTTC

size: .
J: TRBJ2-7
V: TRBV11-2
D: .
length: 14
CDR3: CASSFGRGGYEQYF
DNA: TGTGCCAGCAGCTTTGGTCGAGGCGGGTACGAGCAGTACTTC

size: .
J: TRBJ1-2
V: TRBV15
D: TRBD1
length: 15
CDR3: CATSRTRQGPHGYTF
DNA: TGTGCCACCAGCCGAACTCGACAGGGCCCCCATGGCTACACCTTC

size: .
J: TRBJ1-5
V: TRBV9
D: .
length: 13
CDR3: CASSVGQDQPRHF
DNA: TGTGCCAGCAGCGTGGGGCAAGATCAGCCCCGGCATTTT

size: .
J: TRBJ2-7
V: TRBV28
D: TRBD2
length: 14
CDR3: CASSLAGVSYEQYF
DNA: TGTGCCAGCAGTTTAGCGGGGGTCTCCTACGAGCAGTACTTC

size: .
J: TRBJ2-2
V: TRBV11-3
D: .
length: 13
CDR3: CASRQSNTGELFF
DNA: TGTGCCAGCAGACAGAGTAACACCGGGGAGCTGTTTTTT

size: few
J: TRBJ1-1
V: TRBV21-1
D: .
length: 16
CDR3: CASSNSILLRNTEAFF
DNA: TGTGCCAGCAGCAATTCGATTCTCCTAAGGAACACTGAAGCTTTCTTT

size: few
J: TRBJ1-1
V: TRBV28
D: TRBD1
length: 16
CDR3: CASTSPNDRGNTEAFF
DNA: TGTGCCAGCACCTCCCCAAATGACAGGGGGAACACTGAAGCTTTCTTT

size: .
J: TRBJ2-5
V: TRBV10-3
D: TRBD2
length: 17
CDR3: CAISESSLAGFGETQYF
DNA: TGTGCCATCAGTGAGTCGAGTCTAGCGGGCTTCGGGGAGACCCAGTACTTC

size: few
J: TRBJ2-3
V: TRBV4-2
D: .
length: 18
CDR3: CASSQVALAFPSVDTQYF
DNA: TGTGCCAGCAGCCAAGTCGCTTTAGCGTTTCCCTCCGTGGATACGCAGTATTTT

size: .
J: TRBJ2-7
V: TRBV7-2
D: .
length: 13
CDR3: CASSFRETGEQYF
DNA: TGTGCCAGCAGCTTTCGGGAGACGGGGGAGCAGTACTTC

size: .
J: TRBJ1-5
V: TRBV6-5
D: .
length: 13
CDR3: CASSKGSWQPQHF
DNA: TGTGCCAGCAGTAAGGGGTCGTGGCAGCCCCAGCATTTT

size: .
J: TRBJ2-7
V: TRBV15
D: .
length: 14
CDR3: CATSGRRGSYEQYF
DNA: TGTGCCACCAGCGGCCGCAGGGGATCCTACGAGCAGTACTTC

size: .
J: TRBJ2-2
V: TRBV5-6
D: TRBD1
length: 14
CDR3: CASRRQGYTGELFF
DNA: TGTGCCAGCCGAAGACAGGGTTACACCGGGGAGCTGTTTTTT

size: .
J: TRBJ2-3
V: TRBV5-1
D: .
length: 14
CDR3: CASSLSRYTDTQYF
DNA: TGCGCCAGCAGCTTAAGTAGATACACAGATACGCAGTATTTT

size: .
J: TRBJ1-2
V: TRBV2
D: .
length: 14
CDR3: CASSDLGLSYGYTF
DNA: TGTGCCAGCAGTGACTTGGGGCTCAGCTATGGCTACACCTTC

size: .
J: TRBJ1-6
V: TRBV18
D: TRBD1
length: 15
CDR3: CASSSGQGESSPLHF
DNA: TGTGCCAGCTCATCGGGACAGGGGGAAAGTTCACCCCTCCACTTT

size: .
J: TRBJ1-3
V: TRBV5-8
D: .
length: 13
CDR3: CASSWGAGNTIYF
DNA: TGTGCCAGCAGCTGGGGGGCTGGAAACACCATATATTTT

size: .
J: TRBJ2-1
V: TRBV4-1
D: .
length: 15
CDR3: CASSGSPFSYNEQFF
DNA: TGCGCCAGCAGCGGGAGTCCCTTCTCCTACAATGAGCAGTTCTTC

size: .
J: TRBJ2-5
V: TRBV19
D: TRBD2
length: 14
CDR3: CASKNLAGGETQYF
DNA: TGTGCCAGTAAGAACCTAGCGGGCGGAGAGACCCAGTACTTC

size: .
J: TRBJ2-5
V: TRBV18
D: TRBD1
length: 15
CDR3: CASSPGDSWKETQYF
DNA: TGTGCCAGCTCACCGGGGGACAGTTGGAAAGAGACCCAGTACTTC

size: .
J: TRBJ2-2
V: TRBV5-1
D: TRBD2
length: 16
CDR3: CASSSRTSPNTGELFF
DNA: TGCGCCAGCAGCTCACGGACTAGCCCCAACACCGGGGAGCTGTTTTTT

size: .
J: TRBJ1-5
V: TRBV29-1
D: .
length: 12
CDR3: CSAQRGNQPQHF
DNA: TGCAGCGCCCAAAGGGGTAACCAGCCCCAGCATTTT

size: .
J: TRBJ2-7
V: TRBV5-1
D: TRBD2
length: 14
CDR3: CASRIAGETYEQYF
DNA: TGCGCCAGCAGGATAGCGGGCGAAACCTACGAGCAGTACTTC

size: .
J: TRBJ1-2
V: TRBV28
D: .
length: 14
CDR3: CASSFAAANYGYTF
DNA: TGTGCCAGCAGCTTCGCGGCCGCTAACTATGGCTACACCTTC

size: .
J: TRBJ2-3
V: TRBV5-1
D: .
length: 14
CDR3: CASSRWGPGDTQYF
DNA: TGCGCCAGCAGCCGTTGGGGGCCTGGAGATACGCAGTATTTT

size: .
J: TRBJ2-3
V: TRBV27
D: TRBD1
length: 16
CDR3: CASSRSRDSSTDTQYF
DNA: TGTGCCAGCAGTCGATCTCGGGACAGTAGCACAGATACGCAGTATTTT

size: .
J: TRBJ2-1
V: TRBV18
D: TRBD2
length: 13
CDR3: CASSRIGRGEQFF
DNA: TGTGCCAGCTCCCGCATCGGGAGGGGGGAGCAGTTCTTC

size: .
J: TRBJ1-1
V: TRBV7-6
D: .
length: 15
CDR3: CASSLAGAGTPEAFF
DNA: TGTGCCAGCAGCTTAGCGGGGGCAGGGACCCCTGAAGCTTTCTTT

size: .
J: TRBJ2-3
V: TRBV29-1
D: TRBD2
length: 18
CDR3: CSVETSAIQGWSTDTQYF
DNA: TGCAGCGTTGAGACTAGCGCCATACAAGGGTGGAGCACAGATACGCAGTATTTT

size: .
J: TRBJ1-4
V: TRBV9
D: TRBD1
length: 15
CDR3: CASNLLGQENEKLFF
DNA: TGTGCCAGCAACCTACTGGGACAGGAGAATGAAAAACTGTTTTTT

size: .
J: TRBJ1-1
V: TRBV5-1
D: TRBD1
length: 14
CDR3: CASSQDRGNTEAFF
DNA: TGCGCCAGCAGCCAGGACAGGGGGAACACTGAAGCTTTCTTT

size: .
J: TRBJ2-1
V: TRBV10-2
D: TRBD2
length: 15
CDR3: CASRLAGPRNNEQFF
DNA: TGCGCCAGCAGACTAGCGGGTCCCCGGAACAATGAGCAGTTCTTC

size: .
J: TRBJ1-5
V: TRBV6-1
D: .
length: 13
CDR3: CATSDGVDQPQHF
DNA: TGTGCCACGTCCGATGGAGTTGATCAGCCCCAGCATTTT

size: few
J: TRBJ2-7
V: TRBV5-4
D: TRBD1
length: 17
CDR3: CASSLDFGQGGSYEQYF
DNA: TGTGCCAGCAGCCTAGACTTCGGACAGGGCGGTTCCTACGAGCAGTACTTC